The entry that follows covers one T cell receptor (beta chain) sequence. This sample was included in a study of CD8 T cells in Susac syndrome. RNA was extracted with the RNeasy kit, and a quantity of about 0.5 to 1 ug was reverse transcribed using random hexamers. TCRdb fed the immunoSEQ multiplex PCR reads into MiXCR, producing one record per CDR3 protein. In the table there are around 200,000 distinct CDR3 sequences, around 95% of which are singletons. The receptor's source is a human donor with multiple sclerosis. The source material was CD4+ T cells from PBMCs.

The CDR3 region has the DNA TGTGCCAGTAGTACCCGACTAGCGGGGGGGCTGACAGATACGCAGTATTTT. This codes for CASSTRLAGGLTDTQYF. The chain is built from TRBV19 and TRBJ2-3; 14 bases fit TRBD2. CDR1 LNHDA and CDR2 SQIVND come from the germline V gene (reference sequence). Trimming at V came to 4 bases and at J to 3 bases, leaving 6 bases not matched to a gene. There are 17 residues in the CDR3.